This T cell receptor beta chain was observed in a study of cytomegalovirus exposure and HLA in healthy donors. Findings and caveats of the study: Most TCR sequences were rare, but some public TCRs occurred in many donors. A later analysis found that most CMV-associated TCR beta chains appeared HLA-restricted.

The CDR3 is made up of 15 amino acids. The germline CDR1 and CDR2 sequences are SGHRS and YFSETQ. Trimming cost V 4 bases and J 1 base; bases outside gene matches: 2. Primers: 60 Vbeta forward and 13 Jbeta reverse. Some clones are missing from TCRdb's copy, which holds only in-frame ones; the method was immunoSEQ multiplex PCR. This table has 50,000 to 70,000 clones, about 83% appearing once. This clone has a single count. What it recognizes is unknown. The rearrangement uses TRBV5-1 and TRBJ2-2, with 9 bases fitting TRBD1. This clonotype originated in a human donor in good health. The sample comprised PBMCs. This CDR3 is CASSKGQGNTGELFF. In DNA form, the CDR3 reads TGCGCCAGCAGCAAGGGACAGGGGAACACCGGGGAGCTGTTTTTT. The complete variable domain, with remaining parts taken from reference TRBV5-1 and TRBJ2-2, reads KAGVTQTPRYLIKTRGQQVTLSCSPISGHRSVSWYQQTPGQGLQFLFEYFSETQRNKGNFPGRFSGRQFSNSRSEMNVSTLELGDSALYLCASSKGQGNTGELFFGEGSRLTVL.